This T cell receptor (beta chain) was captured by sequencing in a study of CD8+CD57+ T cells in acquired aplastic anemia (dated by TCRdb to between 2017 and 2018). Broadly, across the study: DNA extracted from sorted CD4+ and CD8+ cells had a mean of around 3 ug, with a range of roughly 0.2 to 27.4 ug. An average of approximately 9.8 million reads for CD4+ cells and approximately 11 million reads for CD8+ cells was obtained from healthy donor samples. Points the paper makes about the study in general: Some 30 CD8+ CDR3 sequences were shared between patients and controls but appeared highly expressed in patients and within their immunodominant clones. Between patients and healthy controls, no significant difference in CD8+ Simpson's diversity was found (P=0.060).

Genomic DNA was used as template for profiling of TCR beta VDJ combinations and CDR3 sequences. TCR repertoire sequencing was run on an Illumina HiSeq 2000. The original methods were these. TRBV/TRBJ rearrangement plots, CDR3 size and DJ length profiles, and Simpson's diversity index were used to assess repertoires. The most abundant DNA sequence in the deep sequencing data was defined as the immunodominant clone. CDR3 amino acid sequences were screened for sharing across subjects and were compared with published repertoires and the VDJdb database. Starting from the raw public reads, TCRdb applied fastp trimming at Q25, assembled clones with MiXCR and retained in-frame beta chains. Entries are consolidated by CDR3 protein sequence, retaining the most common genes and DNA. TCRdb's processing, not the authors', yielded these V and J calls. This sample has some 150,000 distinct CDR3 sequences in its table, and roughly two fifths of those were observed once. Roughly 8.4% of the sample is taken by the ten largest.

To note about this clonotype: What antigen it recognizes has not been identified. An end of the junction differs from the germline gene, which may be a read error.

In the study, sorted CD4+ and CD8+ blood T cells from patients with severe aplastic anemia and from healthy subjects underwent deep sequencing of TCR repertoires. Ficoll-Paque density gradient centrifugation was used to isolate peripheral blood mononuclear cells. Before DNA extraction, CD4+ and CD8+ T cells were sorted with FACS or magnetic beads. CDR1 MNHEY and CDR2 SMNVEV are derived from the germline V gene (reference sequence). Reading from cysteine to phenylalanine, the CDR3 counts 16 amino acids. The kept DNA is CDR3 alone, 48 bases in frame from the first base. This sequence originates from a human donor in good health, serving as a control. This chain joins TRBV27 to TRBJ2-7, and perhaps TRBD2 as D gene, on 6 matching bases. Sequences were obtained from sorted CD4+, CD8+, or CD8+CD57+ T cells (not recorded which) from PBMCs. At the DNA level, the sequence is TGTGCCGGCAGTTCCGCCTTTGGGAGGATTCCCTACGAGCAGTACTTC. This is translated as CAGSSAFGRIPYEQYF.